The table lists the clone carrying this T cell receptor beta chain with a count of one. These data originate in a study of blood T cell repertoires in COVID-19. Study details: Material from acute and convalescent COVID-19 was sourced from the United States, Italy and Spain. T cells, B-cell-depleted T cells, or PBMCs supplied cDNA or gDNA.

Sequencing was performed with immunoSEQ multiplex PCR; in TCRdb, only in-frame clones are kept and a portion is missing. The repertoire includes fewer than 40,000 clones, 85% of them detected once, and roughly 9.7% sits in the top ten. The germline gives CDR1 LNHDA, CDR2 SQIVND (reference sequence). The CDR3 length is 14 residues. The J segment lost 8 bases and the V segment lost 5 bases, leaving 6 bases of the junction unmatched. This chain joins TRBV19 and TRBJ2-1; 10 positions agree with TRBD2. The TCR comes from a human donor in a cohort sampled during active COVID-19. Sequencing input: peripheral blood. CDR3 sequence reads: CASSLTSGPYEQFF. DNA of the CDR3: TGTGCCAGTAGTCTGACTAGCGGGCCATATGAGCAGTTCTTC.